The source of this T cell receptor beta chain is a study of CD8 T cells in ankylosing spondylitis. The CDR3 extends over 14 amino acids. V was shortened by 1 base and J by 1 base, with 7 bases between the two germline ends. Study-wide results and caveats: Past studies reported some motif variants in reactive arthritis synovial fluid and blood. Characteristic of ankylosing spondylitis blood, it appeared, was a TCR beta motif comprising about eight highly homologous variants. The authors reported significant enrichment of disease-linked clones in matched ankylosing spondylitis synovial fluid.

Note on this clonotype: Its target is unknown.

Libraries for TCR beta were made by quantitative 5'-RACE with molecular barcodes. TCRdb independently ran MiXCR on the 5' RACE reads; one entry per CDR3 protein. The table shows about 440,000 distinct CDR3 sequences, with approximately 17% occurring only once. The sample taken for sequencing was blood, either unsorted or a sorted T cell fraction (not recorded which). The chain is built from TRBV12-3 or TRBV12-4 and TRBJ2-5; no reliable D call. The TCR sequence derives from a male donor with ankylosing spondylitis. CDR3 nucleotide sequence: TGTGCCAGCAGTTTAGGTTTTACCCAAGAGACCCAGTACTTC. It translates to CASSLGFTQETQYF.